Reported below is one TCR beta chain. V shed 6 bases, J shed 5 bases, and the junction held 7 bases outside the gene matches. The CDR3 runs 15 residues. Germline-derived CDR1 and CDR2 are MDHEN and SYDVKM. The sample belongs to a study of STAT5B mutations in CD4+ large granular lymphocyte leukemia. Data came from immunoSEQ multiplex PCR; TCRdb stores just in-frame clones and leaves some out. The sample lists over 30,000 clones, nearly 90% occurring once. The chain couples TRBV28 to TRBJ2-5; 12 positions agree with TRBD2. The sequence was obtained from a human donor in good health. Sequencing input: CD4+ T cells from blood buffy coats. CDR3 loop: CASRELAGGGETQYF. The CDR3 DNA reads as TGTGCCAGCAGGGAACTAGCGGGAGGTGGGGAGACCCAGTACTTC.